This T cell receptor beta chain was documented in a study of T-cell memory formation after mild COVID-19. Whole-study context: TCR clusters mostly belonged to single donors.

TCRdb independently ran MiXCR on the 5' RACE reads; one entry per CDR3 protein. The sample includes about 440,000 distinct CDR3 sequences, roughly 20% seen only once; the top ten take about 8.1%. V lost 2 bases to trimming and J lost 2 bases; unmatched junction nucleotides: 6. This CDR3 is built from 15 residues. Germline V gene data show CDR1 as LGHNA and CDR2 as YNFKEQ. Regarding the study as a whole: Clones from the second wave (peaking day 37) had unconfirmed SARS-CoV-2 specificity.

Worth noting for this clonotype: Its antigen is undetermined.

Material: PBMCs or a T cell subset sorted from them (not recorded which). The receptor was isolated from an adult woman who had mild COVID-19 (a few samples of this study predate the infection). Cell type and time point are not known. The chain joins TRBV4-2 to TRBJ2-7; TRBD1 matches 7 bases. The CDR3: CASSQNPGQTYEQYF. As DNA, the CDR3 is TGTGCCAGCAGCCAAAATCCGGGACAGACCTACGAGCAGTACTTC.